This T cell receptor (beta chain) emerged from a study of blood T cell repertoires in COVID-19. Sequencing used immunoSEQ multiplex PCR; TCRdb keeps in-frame clones, though not all of them. Of a few hundred thousand clones in the sample, 65% to 90% are singletons; the top ten hold 3.8%. The germline V gene encodes CDR1 LNHDA and CDR2 SQIVND (reference sequence). V shed 7 bases, J shed 4 bases, and the junction held 10 bases outside the gene matches. The length of the CDR3 is 16 residues. Recruitment covered fewer than 25 US areas and drew participants whose ages spanned about 18 to 95 years. The chain is built from TRBV19 and TRBJ2-2, with TRBD1 identical over 9 bases. The sequenced sample was PBMCs or T cells enriched from blood (not recorded which). The source is a woman between 40 and 55 years old with acute COVID-19. CDR3 DNA sequence: TGTGCCAGTACCCGGAGGGACAGGGCGCCCACCGGGGAGCTGTTTTTT. Translated, it gives CASTRRDRAPTGELFF.